One sample yielded the 18 T cell receptor beta chains listed below, sequenced in a study of human T cells and chemical hapten exposure. Time point meaning: pre-sensitization, week 0. The treatment denotes: therapeutic diphenylcyclopropenone sensitization with weekly scalp DPC. TCRdb used MiXCR to reprocess the RACE reads, holding one entry per CDR3 protein. This sample has 200,000 to 300,000 distinct CDR3 sequences, with about 8.6% found just once. The sample consisted of whole blood, taken in connection with sensitization to the hapten diphenylcyclopropenone (DPC). The receptors were sampled from a woman aged 40 to 50 with alopecia areata. Some clones in this sample may be carry-over from other donors' samples.

The chain has TRBV7-9 and TRBJ2-3; 13 nucleotides agree with TRBD2. CDR1 and CDR2 from the germline V gene are SEHNR and FQNEAQ (reference sequence). The CDR3 extends over 16 amino acids. V lost 4 bases and J lost 2; bases outside the gene matches: 3. CDR3 sequence reads: CASSSGLAGVTDTQYF. The CDR3 DNA reads TGTGCCAGCAGCTCCGGACTAGCGGGGGTCACAGATACGCAGTATTTT.

This clonotype was detected many times. This chain uses TRBV6-2 or TRBV6-3 with TRBJ2-7; possible D gene TRBD1, 7 bases. Germline CDR1 is MNHEY and CDR2 is SVGEGT. The CDR3 has 14 residues. The V end was cut by 8 bases, the J end by 2 bases, with 16 bases between. CDR3 coding DNA: TGTGCCAGCGGGGGGACAGATTCTGCCTACGAGCAGTACTTC. It encodes CASGGTDSAYEQYF.

This clonotype was seen only a few times. The V and J genes are TRBV6-6 and TRBJ2-3, with 8 bases that match TRBD2. CDR3 length: 18 residues. Germline CDR1 is MNHNY and CDR2 is SVGAGI (reference sequence). The J segment lost 5 bases and the V segment lost 8 bases, leaving 21 bases of the junction unmatched. This chain's CDR3 is CASRTVPGGPPQRDTQYF. The CDR3 DNA sequence: TGTGCCAGCCGCACGGTTCCGGGAGGGCCGCCCCAAAGAGATACGCAGTATTTT.

There are a few counts of this clonotype. The chain has TRBV28 and TRBJ2-5, with 7 bases aligning to TRBD1. The CDR3 runs 15 residues. With 3 bases clipped from V and 0 bases from J, the junction kept 4 bases outside the gene matches. From germline, CDR1 is MDHEN and CDR2 SYDVKM. The CDR3 region is CASSFGTANQETQYF. The DNA of the CDR3 is TGTGCCAGCAGTTTCGGGACAGCGAACCAAGAGACCCAGTACTTC. Based on the CDR3 plus reference TRBV28 and TRBJ2-5, the full variable domain is DVKVTQSSRYLVKRTGEKVFLECVQDMDHENMFWYRQDPGLGLRLIYFSYDVKMKEKGDIPEGYSVSREKKERFSLILESASTNQTSMYLCASSFGTANQETQYFGPGTRLLVL.

Turning to this clonotype: The junction does not match germline at one end; this may be a read error. V and J are TRBV7-2 and TRBJ2-1, with TRBD2 as a possible D gene (6 bases). Germline CDR1 reads SGHTA; CDR2 reads FQGNSA. This CDR3 region has 15 residues. The CDR3 spells CASSLAGLANNEQIF. The DNA of the CDR3 is TGTGCCAGCAGCTTAGCGGGACTGGCCAACAATGAGCAGATCTTC. Complete variable domain (other parts from reference TRBV7-2 and TRBJ2-1): GAGVSQSPSNKVTEKGKDVELRCDPISGHTALYWYRQSLGQGLEFLIYFQGNSAPDKSGLPSDRFSAERTGGSVSTLTIQRTQQEDSAVYLCASSLAGLANNEQIFGPGTRLTVL.

A few counts support this clonotype. The chain combines TRBV27 with TRBJ2-2; D may be TRBD1 (6 bases). This CDR3 is 15 amino acids long. Germline assignment: CDR1 MNHEY and CDR2 SMNVEV (reference sequence). Trimming took off 8 bases at V and 3 bases at J, with 16 bases between the two ends. The CDR3: CASCRSGQYTGELFF. CDR3 nucleotides: TGTGCCAGCTGCAGATCCGGACAGTACACCGGGGAGCTGTTTTTT.

The chain joins TRBV28 to TRBJ2-3; 9 bases are a match to TRBD1. Trimming removed 6 bases from V and 5 bases from J; junction bases left unmatched: 3. The CDR3 has 13 residues. From germline, CDR1 is MDHEN and CDR2 SYDVKM. DNA for the CDR3: TGTGCCAGCAGAACAGGGGGCAGAGATACGCAGTATTTT. Residues: CASRTGGRDTQYF.

This clonotype showed up just a few times. This sequence joins TRBV4-3 and TRBJ2-7; D gene uncertain. The V gene lost 0 bases and the J gene lost 3 bases, with 9 bases spanning the gap. Looked up from germline, CDR1 is LGHNA and CDR2 is YSLEER. This CDR3 has 14 amino acids. CDR3 loop: CASSQDVRNYEQYF. DNA for the CDR3: TGCGCCAGCAGCCAAGATGTAAGGAACTACGAGCAGTACTTC.

This clonotype was detected ten times or more. The chain couples TRBV10-3 to TRBJ2-7; 8 positions agree with TRBD2. The V and J ends lost 3 bases and 6 bases, in that order; junction bases with no gene match: 1. Germline V lookup: CDR1 ENHRY, CDR2 SYGVKD. This CDR3 has 12 residues. The CDR3 spells CAISDLAGEQYF. The CDR3 bases are TGTGCCATCAGTGATCTAGCGGGCGAGCAGTACTTC.

This chain joins TRBV28 and TRBJ1-1, with no clear D. This CDR3 is built from 15 residues. CDR1 is MDHEN and CDR2 is SYDVKM in the germline V gene. V lost 8 bases to trimming and J lost 3 bases, with 19 bases between them. Here the CDR3 reads CASGYLGSGDTEAFF. The CDR3 region has the DNA TGTGCCAGCGGATACTTAGGGAGCGGAGACACTGAAGCTTTCTTT.

J is TRBJ1-1 and V is TRBV24-1; 8 bases are shared with TRBD1. Germline V gives CDR1 KGHDR, CDR2 SFDVKD. The CDR3 is 13 amino acids. The V and J ends lost 7 bases and 4 bases, in that order; junction bases with no gene match: 4. The CDR3 reads CATRATGVTEAFF. The CDR3 region has the DNA TGTGCCACCAGGGCGACAGGGGTCACTGAAGCTTTCTTT.

This clonotype was counted many times. This CDR3 is CSVGGGQSSYNEQFF. In DNA, the CDR3 is TGCAGCGTTGGGGGGGGACAGAGCTCCTACAATGAGCAGTTCTTC. V usage is TRBV29-1 and J usage is TRBJ2-1; D could derive from TRBD1 or TRBD2 (7 bases each). Germline V gene lookup returns CDR1 SQVTM and CDR2 ANQGSEA. This CDR3 spans 15 amino acids. Trimming removed 4 bases at V and 0 bases at J, with 13 bases between.

The chain employs TRBV6-1 and TRBJ2-2; 12 bases fit TRBD2. The germline gives CDR1 MNHNS, CDR2 SASEGT. The length of the CDR3 is 15 residues. V lost 2 bases, J lost 6 bases, and 1 base stayed unmatched. This CDR3 reads CASSELAGGPGELFF. CDR3 DNA sequence: TGTGCCAGCAGTGAACTAGCGGGAGGGCCCGGGGAGCTGTTTTTT.

J is TRBJ2-7 and V is TRBV25-1; 11 positions match TRBD2. The CDR3 extends over 16 amino acids. Losses at the gene ends were 6 bases for V and 2 bases for J; bases not matched to a gene: 9. Per the germline V gene, CDR1 is MGHDK and CDR2 is SYGVNS. CDR3 DNA sequence: TGTGCCAGCAGGGGGACTAGCGGAGACCCTCCCTACGAGCAGTACTTC. The encoded protein is CASRGTSGDPPYEQYF.

This clonotype was picked up a small number of times. The chain carries TRBV12-5 and TRBJ1-1, with no clear D. CDR3 length: 13 amino acids. Germline assignment: CDR1 LGHNT and CDR2 FRNRAP. The germline V and J ends were trimmed by 0 bases and 10 bases, with 12 bases remaining between them. CDR3 DNA sequence: TGTGCTAGTGGTTTGGTAACGGGGAGCCGAGCTTTCTTT. Encoded protein: CASGLVTGSRAFF.

V and J are TRBV6-2 or TRBV6-3 and TRBJ2-1; tentative D call: TRBD2 (5 bases). The germline V gene encodes CDR1 MNHEY and CDR2 SVGEGT. CDR3 length: 15 amino acids. Trimming removed 6 bases at V and 8 bases at J, with 20 bases between. For the CDR3, the DNA is TGTGCCAGCAGCCGTCCGGAGGCTGGAGGCGATGAGCAGTTCTTC. Translation: CASSRPEAGGDEQFF.

There are many counts of this clonotype. This chain uses TRBV7-9 with TRBJ2-5, with D maybe TRBD2 (7 bases). The CDR3 is 12 amino acids. Germline CDR1 reads SEHNR; CDR2 reads FQNEAQ (reference sequence). V lost 11 bases and J 5 bases, leaving 15 bases between the germline ends. CDR3 sequence: CAGGGGPETQYF. CDR3 in DNA: TGTGCCGGCGGGGGCGGTCCCGAGACCCAGTACTTC.

This clonotype has only a few counts. The rearrangement links TRBV28 to TRBJ2-3, with TRBD2 identical over 9 bases. Germline V gene data show CDR1 as MDHEN and CDR2 as SYDVKM. This CDR3 has 14 residues. With V trimmed by 3 bases and J by 6 bases, 4 bases remained unmatched. In DNA, the CDR3 is TGTGCCAGCAGTTTTAGCGGGAGCATCGATACGCAGTATTTT. It translates to CASSFSGSIDTQYF.